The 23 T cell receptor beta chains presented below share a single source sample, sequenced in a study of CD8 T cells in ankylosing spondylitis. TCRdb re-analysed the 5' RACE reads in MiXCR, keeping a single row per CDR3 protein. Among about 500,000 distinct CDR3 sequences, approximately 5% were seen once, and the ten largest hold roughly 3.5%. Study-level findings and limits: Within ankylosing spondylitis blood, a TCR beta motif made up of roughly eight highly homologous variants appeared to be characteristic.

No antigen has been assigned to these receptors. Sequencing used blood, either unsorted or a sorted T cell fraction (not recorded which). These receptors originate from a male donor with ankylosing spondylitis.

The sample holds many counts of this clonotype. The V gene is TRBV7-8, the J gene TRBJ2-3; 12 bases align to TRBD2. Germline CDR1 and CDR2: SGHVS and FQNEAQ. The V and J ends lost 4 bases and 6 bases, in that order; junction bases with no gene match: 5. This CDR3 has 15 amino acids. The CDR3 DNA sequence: TGTGCCAGCAGCTCCCCCGGGACTAGCGGGGATACGCAGTATTTT. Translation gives CASSSPGTSGDTQYF.

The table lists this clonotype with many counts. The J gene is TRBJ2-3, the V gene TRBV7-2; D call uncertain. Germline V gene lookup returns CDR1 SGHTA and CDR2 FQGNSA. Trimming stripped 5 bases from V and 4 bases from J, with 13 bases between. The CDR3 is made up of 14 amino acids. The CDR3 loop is CASSPQTRADTQYF. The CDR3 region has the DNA TGTGCCAGCAGCCCCCAGACACGAGCAGATACGCAGTATTTT.

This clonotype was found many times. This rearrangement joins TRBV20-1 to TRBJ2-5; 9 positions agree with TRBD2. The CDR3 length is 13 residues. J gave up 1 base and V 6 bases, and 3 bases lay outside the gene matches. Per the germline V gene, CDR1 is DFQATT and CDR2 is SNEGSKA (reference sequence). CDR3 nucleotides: TGCAGTGCCCCGACTAGCGGCCAAGAGACCCAGTACTTC. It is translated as CSAPTSGQETQYF.

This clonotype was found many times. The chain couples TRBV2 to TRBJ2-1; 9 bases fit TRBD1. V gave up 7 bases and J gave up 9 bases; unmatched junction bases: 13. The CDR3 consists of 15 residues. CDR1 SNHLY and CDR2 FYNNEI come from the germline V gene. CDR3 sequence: CASIGTGGKGGEQFF. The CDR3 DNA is TGTGCCAGCATCGGTACAGGGGGCAAGGGCGGTGAGCAGTTCTTC.

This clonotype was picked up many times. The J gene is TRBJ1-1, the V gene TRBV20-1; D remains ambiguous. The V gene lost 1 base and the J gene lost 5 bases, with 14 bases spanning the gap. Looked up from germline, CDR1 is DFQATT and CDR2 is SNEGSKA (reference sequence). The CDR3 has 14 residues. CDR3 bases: TGCAGTGCTAGAGTTCTAACGAGGAGGACTGAAGCTTTCTTT. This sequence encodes CSARVLTRRTEAFF.

The CDR3 loop reads CASSQVPYGAYEQYF. CDR3 coding DNA: TGTGCCAGCAGCCAAGTACCATATGGCGCCTACGAGCAGTACTTC. The chain joins TRBV3-1 to TRBJ2-7; D not certain. The V gene's germline CDR1 is LGHDT and CDR2 YNNKEL (reference sequence). V lost 1 base and J 2 bases, leaving 12 bases between the germline ends. This CDR3 is 15 amino acids long.

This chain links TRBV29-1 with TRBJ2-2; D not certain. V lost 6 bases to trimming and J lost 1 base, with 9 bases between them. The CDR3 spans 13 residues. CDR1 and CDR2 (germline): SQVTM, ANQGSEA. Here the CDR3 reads CSVALLNTGELFF. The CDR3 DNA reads TGCAGCGTGGCGCTATTGAACACCGGGGAGCTGTTTTTT.

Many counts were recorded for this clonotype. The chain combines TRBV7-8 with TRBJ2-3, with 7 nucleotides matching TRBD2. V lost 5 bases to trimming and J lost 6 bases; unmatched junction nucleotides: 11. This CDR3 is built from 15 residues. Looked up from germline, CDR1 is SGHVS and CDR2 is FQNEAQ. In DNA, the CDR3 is TGTGCCAGCAGCCCAGGACTAGTCTTTCCCGATACGCAGTATTTT. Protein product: CASSPGLVFPDTQYF.

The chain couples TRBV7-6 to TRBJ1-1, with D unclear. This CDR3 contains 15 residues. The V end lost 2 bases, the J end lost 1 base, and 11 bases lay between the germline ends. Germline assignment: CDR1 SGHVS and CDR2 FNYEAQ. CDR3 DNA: TGTGCCAGCAGCTTAATTTCAGCAGAGAACACTGAAGCTTTCTTT. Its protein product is CASSLISAENTEAFF.

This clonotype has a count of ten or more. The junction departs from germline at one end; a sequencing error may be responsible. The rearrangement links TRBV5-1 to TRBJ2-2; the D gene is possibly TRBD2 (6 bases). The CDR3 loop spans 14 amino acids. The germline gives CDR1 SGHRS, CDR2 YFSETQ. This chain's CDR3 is CASSLEFVPLEGLF. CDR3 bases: TGCGCCAGCAGCTTGGAATTCGTGCCCTTGGAGGGGCTTTTT.

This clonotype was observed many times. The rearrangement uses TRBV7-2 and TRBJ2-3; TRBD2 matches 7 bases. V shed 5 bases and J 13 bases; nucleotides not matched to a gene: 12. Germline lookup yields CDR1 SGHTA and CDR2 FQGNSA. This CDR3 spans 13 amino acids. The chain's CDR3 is CASSATTSVTKYF. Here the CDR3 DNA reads TGTGCCAGCAGCGCCACCACTAGCGTAACAAAGTATTTT.

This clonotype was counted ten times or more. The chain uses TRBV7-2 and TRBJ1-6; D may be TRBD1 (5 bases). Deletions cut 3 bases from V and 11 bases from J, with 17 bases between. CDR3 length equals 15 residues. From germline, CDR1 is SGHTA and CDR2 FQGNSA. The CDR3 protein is CASSFRASQGAPLHF. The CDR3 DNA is TGTGCCAGCAGCTTCCGGGCCTCACAAGGGGCACCCCTCCACTTT.

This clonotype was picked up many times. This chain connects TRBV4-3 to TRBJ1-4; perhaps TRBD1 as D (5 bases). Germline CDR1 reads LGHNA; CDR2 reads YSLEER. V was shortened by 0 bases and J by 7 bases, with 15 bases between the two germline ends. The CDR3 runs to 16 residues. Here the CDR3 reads CASSQEGREGREKLFF. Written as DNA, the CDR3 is TGCGCCAGCAGCCAAGAAGGGCGGGAGGGACGTGAAAAACTGTTTTTT.

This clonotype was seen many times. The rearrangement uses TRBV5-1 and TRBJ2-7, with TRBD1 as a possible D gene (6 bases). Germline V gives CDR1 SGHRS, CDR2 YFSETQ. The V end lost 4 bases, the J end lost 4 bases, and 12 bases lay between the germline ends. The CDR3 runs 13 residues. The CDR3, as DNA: TGCGCCAGCAGCACAGGACAGAGGTACGAGCAGTACTTC. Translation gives CASSTGQRYEQYF.

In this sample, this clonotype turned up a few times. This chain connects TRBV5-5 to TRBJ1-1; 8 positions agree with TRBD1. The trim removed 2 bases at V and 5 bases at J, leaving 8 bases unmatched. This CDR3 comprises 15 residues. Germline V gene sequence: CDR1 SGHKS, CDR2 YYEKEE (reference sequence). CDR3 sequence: CASSLTAGGWTEAFF. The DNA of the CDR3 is TGTGCCAGCAGCTTAACGGCAGGGGGCTGGACTGAAGCTTTCTTT.

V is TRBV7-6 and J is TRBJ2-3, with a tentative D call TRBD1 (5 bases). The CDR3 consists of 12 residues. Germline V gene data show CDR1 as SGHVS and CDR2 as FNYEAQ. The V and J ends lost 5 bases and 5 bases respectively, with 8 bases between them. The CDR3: CASSPRVDTQYF. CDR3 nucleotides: TGTGCCAGCAGCCCCAGGGTAGATACGCAGTATTTT.

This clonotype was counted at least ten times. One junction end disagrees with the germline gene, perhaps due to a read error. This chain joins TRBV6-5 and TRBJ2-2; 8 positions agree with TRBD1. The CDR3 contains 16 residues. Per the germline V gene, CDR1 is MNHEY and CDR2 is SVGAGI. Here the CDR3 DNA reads TGTGCCAGCAGTTACCAGGGGGCGGTGGGCACCGGGGAGCTTTTTTTT. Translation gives CASSYQGAVGTGELFF.

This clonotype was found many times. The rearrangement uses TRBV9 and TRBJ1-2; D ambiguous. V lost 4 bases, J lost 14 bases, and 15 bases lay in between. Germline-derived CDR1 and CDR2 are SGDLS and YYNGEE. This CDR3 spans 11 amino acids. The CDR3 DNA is TGTGCCAGCAGCCGCAGCGGGTGGCTTACCTTC. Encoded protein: CASSRSGWLTF. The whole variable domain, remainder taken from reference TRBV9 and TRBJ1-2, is DSGVTQTPKHLITATGQRVTLRCSPRSGDLSVYWYQQSLDQGLQFLIQYYNGEERAKGNILERFSAQQFPDLHSELNLSSLELGDSALYFCASSRSGWLTFGSGTRLTVV.

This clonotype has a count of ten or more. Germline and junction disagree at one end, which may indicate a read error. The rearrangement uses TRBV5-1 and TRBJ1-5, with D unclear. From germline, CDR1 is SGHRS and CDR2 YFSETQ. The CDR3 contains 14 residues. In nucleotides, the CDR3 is TGTGCCAGCAGTTTAGGCGCGGCCGGGCAGCCCCAGCATTTT. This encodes CASSLGAAGQPQHF.

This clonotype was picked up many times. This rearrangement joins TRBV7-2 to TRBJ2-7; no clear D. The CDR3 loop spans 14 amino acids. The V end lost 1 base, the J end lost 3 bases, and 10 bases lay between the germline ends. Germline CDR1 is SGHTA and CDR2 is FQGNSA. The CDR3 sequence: CASSLGTQFYEQYF. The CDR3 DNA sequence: TGTGCCAGCAGCTTAGGAACACAGTTCTACGAGCAGTACTTC.

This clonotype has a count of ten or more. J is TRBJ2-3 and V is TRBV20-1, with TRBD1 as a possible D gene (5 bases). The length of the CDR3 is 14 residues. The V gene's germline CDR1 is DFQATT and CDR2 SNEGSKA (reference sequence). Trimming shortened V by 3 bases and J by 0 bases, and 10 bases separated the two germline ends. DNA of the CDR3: TGCAGTGCTAGGACAGCATCTAGCACAGATACGCAGTATTTT. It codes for CSARTASSTDTQYF.

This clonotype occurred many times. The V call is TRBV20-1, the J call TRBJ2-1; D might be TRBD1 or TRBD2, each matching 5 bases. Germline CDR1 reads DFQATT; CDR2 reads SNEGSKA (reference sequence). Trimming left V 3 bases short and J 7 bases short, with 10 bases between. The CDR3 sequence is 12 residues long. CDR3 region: CSARGRENEQFF. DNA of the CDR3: TGCAGTGCTAGGGGCAGGGAGAATGAGCAGTTCTTC.

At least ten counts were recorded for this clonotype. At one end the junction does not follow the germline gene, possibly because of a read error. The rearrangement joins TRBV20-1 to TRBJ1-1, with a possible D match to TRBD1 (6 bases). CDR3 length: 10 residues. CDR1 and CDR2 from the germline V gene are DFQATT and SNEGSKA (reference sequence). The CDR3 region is CSARGQTAFF. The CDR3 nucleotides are TGCAGTGCCAGAGGACAGACGGCTTTCTTT.